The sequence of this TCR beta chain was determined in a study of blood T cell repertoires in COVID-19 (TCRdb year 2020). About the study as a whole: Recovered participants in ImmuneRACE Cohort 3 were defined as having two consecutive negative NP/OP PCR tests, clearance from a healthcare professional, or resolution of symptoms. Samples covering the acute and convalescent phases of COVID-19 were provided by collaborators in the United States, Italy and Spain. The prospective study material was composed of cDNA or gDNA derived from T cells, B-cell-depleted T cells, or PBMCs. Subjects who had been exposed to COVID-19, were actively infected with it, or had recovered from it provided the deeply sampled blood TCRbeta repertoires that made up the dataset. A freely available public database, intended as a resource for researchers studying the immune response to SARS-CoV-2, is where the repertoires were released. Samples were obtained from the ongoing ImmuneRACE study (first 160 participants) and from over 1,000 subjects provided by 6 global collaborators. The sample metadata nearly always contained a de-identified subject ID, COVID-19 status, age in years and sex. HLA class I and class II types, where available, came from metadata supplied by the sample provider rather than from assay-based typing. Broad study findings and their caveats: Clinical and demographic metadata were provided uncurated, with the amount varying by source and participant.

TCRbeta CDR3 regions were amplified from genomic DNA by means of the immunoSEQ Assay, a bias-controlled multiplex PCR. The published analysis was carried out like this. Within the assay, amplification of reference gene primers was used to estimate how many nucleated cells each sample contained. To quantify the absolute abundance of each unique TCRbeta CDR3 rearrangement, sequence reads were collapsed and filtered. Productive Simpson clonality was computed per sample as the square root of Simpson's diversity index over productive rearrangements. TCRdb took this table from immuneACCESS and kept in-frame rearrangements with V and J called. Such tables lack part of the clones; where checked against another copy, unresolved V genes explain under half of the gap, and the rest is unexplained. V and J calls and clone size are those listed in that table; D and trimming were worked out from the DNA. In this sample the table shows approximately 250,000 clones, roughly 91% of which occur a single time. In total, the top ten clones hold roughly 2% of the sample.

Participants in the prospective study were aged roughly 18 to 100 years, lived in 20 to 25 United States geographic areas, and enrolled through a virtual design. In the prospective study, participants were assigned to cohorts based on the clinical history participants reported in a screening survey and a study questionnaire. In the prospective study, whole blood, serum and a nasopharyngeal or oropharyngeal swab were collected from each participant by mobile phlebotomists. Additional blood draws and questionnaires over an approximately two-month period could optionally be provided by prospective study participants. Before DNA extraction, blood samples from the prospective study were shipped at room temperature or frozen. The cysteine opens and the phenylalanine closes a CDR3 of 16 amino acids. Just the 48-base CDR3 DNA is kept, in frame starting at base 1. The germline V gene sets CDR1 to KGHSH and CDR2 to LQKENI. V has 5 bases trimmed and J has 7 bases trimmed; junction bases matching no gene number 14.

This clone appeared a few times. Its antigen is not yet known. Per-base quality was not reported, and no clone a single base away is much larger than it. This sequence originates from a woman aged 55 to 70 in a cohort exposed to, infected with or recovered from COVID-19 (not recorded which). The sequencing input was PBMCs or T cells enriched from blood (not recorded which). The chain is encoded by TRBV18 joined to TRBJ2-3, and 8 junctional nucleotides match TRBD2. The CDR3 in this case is CASSKSTSATYYTQYF. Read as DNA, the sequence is TGTGCCAGCTCAAAATCGACTAGCGCAACCTACTATACGCAGTATTTT.